This passage covers 27 T cell receptor beta chains from one sample sequenced in a study of cytomegalovirus exposure and HLA in healthy donors. PCR used 60 Vbeta primers and 13 Jbeta primers. Clones were sequenced by immunoSEQ multiplex PCR, and TCRdb holds only the in-frame ones, with some missing. The table includes 150,000 or so clones, roughly 85% detected once. Sequenced input: PBMCs. These receptors were collected from a man between 18 and 35 years old in good health and CMV-seropositive.

The chain has TRBV10-2 and TRBJ1-6, with TRBD1 matching over 9 bases. Germline V gene sequence: CDR1 WSHSY, CDR2 SAAADI. This CDR3 region has 15 residues. The trim removed 3 bases at V and 9 bases at J, leaving 6 bases unmatched. CDR3 sequence reads: CASSEQGAGGSPLHF. The CDR3 DNA follows: TGCGCCAGCAGTGAACAGGGGGCAGGGGGTTCACCCCTCCACTTT.

V gene TRBV13 combines with J gene TRBJ1-1, with 8 bases matching TRBD1. This CDR3 spans 14 amino acids. Unmatched junction bases numbered 5, after V lost 0 bases and J lost 8 bases. Germline V gene lookup returns CDR1 PRHDT and CDR2 FYEKMQ (reference sequence). CDR3 sequence (DNA): TGTGCCAGCAGCTTAGGGACAGGGGATTTCGAAGCTTTCTTT. It is translated as CASSLGTGDFEAFF.

The J gene is TRBJ2-2, the V gene TRBV7-9, with D tentatively TRBD2 (6 bases). The V gene lost 2 bases and the J gene lost 3 bases, with 10 bases spanning the gap. Germline V gives CDR1 SEHNR, CDR2 FQNEAQ (reference sequence). The CDR3 has 15 amino acids. This CDR3 reads CASSLPREYTGELFF. The CDR3, as DNA: TGTGCCAGCAGCTTACCCCGGGAGTACACCGGGGAGCTGTTTTTT. Complete variable domain (other parts from reference TRBV7-9 and TRBJ2-2): DTGVSQNPRHKITKRGQNVTFRCDPISEHNRLYWYRQTLGQGPEFLTYFQNEAQLEKSRLLSDRFSAERPKGSFSTLEIQRTEQGDSAMYLCASSLPREYTGELFFGEGSRLTVL.

This chain connects TRBV28 to TRBJ2-7, with 8 bases identical to TRBD1. Trimming at V came to 6 bases and at J to 0 bases, leaving 4 bases not matched to a gene. The CDR3 runs to 14 residues. The germline V gene has CDR1 MDHEN and CDR2 SYDVKM. CDR3 loop: CASRWDRSSYEQYF. CDR3 coding DNA: TGTGCCAGCAGATGGGACAGGAGCTCCTACGAGCAGTACTTC.

This clone was counted between two and nine times. This chain joins TRBV4-1 and TRBJ1-3; weak D call: TRBD1 (6 bases). CDR3 length: 17 residues. V gave up 4 bases and J gave up 4 bases, with 20 bases separating them. Germline V gene sequence: CDR1 MGHRA, CDR2 YSYEKL. The CDR3 loop is CASSRGGLALLGNTIYF. The CDR3, as DNA: TGCGCCAGCAGCCGCGGGGGGCTCGCTCTATTAGGAAACACCATATATTTT.

This clone was seen only a few times. V usage is TRBV5-6 and J usage is TRBJ1-5, with a weak D call TRBD1 (5 bases). Germline V CDR1 and CDR2: SGHDT, YYEEEE. Between the trimmed V and J ends, which lost 0 bases and 10 bases, there was a span of 17 bases. The CDR3 length is 15 residues. The CDR3 loop reads CASSLGGANDSPQHF. The CDR3 DNA reads TGTGCCAGCAGCTTGGGGGGCGCGAACGATTCCCCCCAGCATTTT.

This clone was seen a single time. The CDR3 region has the DNA TGCAGCGTTGAAGACGGAATGGAGGAGACCCAGTACTTC. This codes for CSVEDGMEETQYF. The rearrangement joins TRBV29-1 to TRBJ2-5; D not resolved. V lost 0 bases to trimming and J lost 5 bases, with 10 bases between them. The CDR3 covers 13 residues. Germline V gene sequence: CDR1 SQVTM, CDR2 ANQGSEA.

The J gene is TRBJ1-1, the V gene TRBV2, with D perhaps TRBD1 (6 bases). The CDR3 extends over 16 amino acids. Germline values: CDR1 SNHLY, CDR2 FYNNEI. Deletions cut 2 bases from V and 1 base from J, with 14 bases between. The CDR3 region is CASSEMAGGRNTEAFF. CDR3 nucleotides: TGTGCCAGCAGTGAAATGGCTGGGGGCCGGAACACTGAAGCTTTCTTT. Full variable domain (outside the CDR3, taken from reference TRBV2 and TRBJ1-1): EPEVTQTPSHQVTQMGQEVILRCVPISNHLYFYWYRQILGQKVEFLVSFYNNEISEKSEIFDDQFSVERPDGSNFTLKIRSTKLEDSAMYFCASSEMAGGRNTEAFFGQGTRLTVV.

The CDR3 region has the DNA TGTGCCAGCAGCCCTCTCCACACAGGGTCCCAATTTAATGAGCAGTTCTTC. It codes for CASSPLHTGSQFNEQFF. The chain recombines TRBV7-9 with TRBJ2-1; possibly TRBD1 for D (6 bases). Trimming took off 5 bases at V and 7 bases at J, with 24 bases between the two ends. This CDR3 region has 17 residues. Germline V gene lookup returns CDR1 SEHNR and CDR2 FQNEAQ (reference sequence).

This clone was seen a handful of times. Other DNA sequences in the sample encode the same CDR3. V and J are TRBV11-2 and TRBJ1-5; D is possibly TRBD1 (5 bases). V was trimmed by 6 bases and J by 5 bases, leaving 14 bases between them. CDR1 is SGHAT, CDR2 FQNNGV, per germline. There are 14 residues in the CDR3. The CDR3 coding sequence is TGTGCCAGCAGTCTAATGGGAGGGGATCAGCCCCAGCATTTT. It is translated as CASSLMGGDQPQHF.

CDR3 residues: CASSQDRGGALTDTQYF. In DNA, the CDR3 is TGTGCCAGCAGCCAAGATAGGGGGGGAGCTCTCACAGATACGCAGTATTTT. The chain uses TRBV14 and TRBJ2-3; D possibly corresponds to TRBD2 (7 bases). This CDR3 comprises 17 residues. V lost 0 bases to trimming and J lost 2 bases, with 15 bases between them. Germline V CDR1 and CDR2: SGHDN, FVKESK.

J is TRBJ2-3 and V is TRBV9; D is undetermined. V lost 3 bases, J lost 1 base, and 9 bases lay in between. Germline V lookup: CDR1 SGDLS, CDR2 YYNGEE. The length of the CDR3 is 14 residues. In DNA form, the CDR3 reads TGTGCCAGCAGCGAACGGCTAGGCACAGATACGCAGTATTTT. Translation gives CASSERLGTDTQYF. Supplemented by reference TRBV9 and TRBJ2-3, the full variable domain reads DSGVTQTPKHLITATGQRVTLRCSPRSGDLSVYWYQQSLDQGLQFLIQYYNGEERAKGNILERFSAQQFPDLHSELNLSSLELGDSALYFCASSERLGTDTQYFGPGTRLTVL.

V usage is TRBV5-1 and J usage is TRBJ2-3; TRBD1 aligns across 8 bases. The CDR3 has 16 amino acids. Looked up from germline, CDR1 is SGHRS and CDR2 is YFSETQ. V lost 0 bases, J lost 2 bases, and 5 bases stayed unmatched. The CDR3 sequence is CASSLAGRGLTDTQYF. In nucleotides, the CDR3 is TGCGCCAGCAGCTTGGCCGGCAGGGGGCTCACAGATACGCAGTATTTT. Together with reference TRBV5-1 and TRBJ2-3, the CDR3 gives the full variable domain: KAGVTQTPRYLIKTRGQQVTLSCSPISGHRSVSWYQQTPGQGLQFLFEYFSETQRNKGNFPGRFSGRQFSNSRSEMNVSTLELGDSALYLCASSLAGRGLTDTQYFGPGTRLTVL.

This chain connects TRBV4-1 to TRBJ2-4; possibly TRBD1 for D (5 bases). Trimming took off 5 bases at V and 3 bases at J, with 14 bases between the two ends. CDR3 length: 15 residues. Germline loops: CDR1 MGHRA, CDR2 YSYEKL. For the CDR3, the DNA is TGCGCCAGCAGCGATTACGACAGCCTCAAAAACATTCAGTACTTC. The encoded protein is CASSDYDSLKNIQYF.

This clone was seen more than once but under ten times. The chain is built from TRBV5-1 and TRBJ2-7; 12 nucleotides agree with TRBD2. V dropped 4 bases and J dropped 4; count of bases not matched to a gene: 21. The germline gives CDR1 SGHRS, CDR2 YFSETQ. The CDR3 length is 20 residues. CDR3 sequence: CASSGGPGTSGFGGLYEQYF. CDR3 DNA sequence: TGCGCCAGCAGCGGGGGGCCAGGGACTAGCGGGTTCGGGGGCCTTTACGAGCAGTACTTC. The full variable domain, in which reference TRBV5-1 and TRBJ2-7 provide the parts outside the CDR3, is KAGVTQTPRYLIKTRGQQVTLSCSPISGHRSVSWYQQTPGQGLQFLFEYFSETQRNKGNFPGRFSGRQFSNSRSEMNVSTLELGDSALYLCASSGGPGTSGFGGLYEQYFGPGTRLTVT.

The chain has TRBV6-1 and TRBJ2-5; TRBD1 agrees at 7 bases. J lost 5 bases, V lost 6 bases, and 0 bases had no gene match. Germline CDR1 is MNHNS and CDR2 is SASEGT. The CDR3 has 11 amino acids. As DNA, the CDR3 is TGTGCCAGCAGACAGGGGGAGACCCAGTACTTC. Translating it yields CASRQGETQYF.

The rearrangement joins TRBV5-1 to TRBJ2-2; TRBD2 agrees at 8 bases. Germline CDR1 is SGHRS and CDR2 is YFSETQ. The CDR3 contains 17 residues. Trimming took 3 bases from V and 0 from J; bases not matched to a gene: 7. DNA of the CDR3: TGCGCCAGCAGCTCCCGTTATAGCGGGACGAACACCGGGGAGCTGTTTTTT. It codes for CASSSRYSGTNTGELFF.

This chain uses TRBV19 with TRBJ2-7, with 10 bases that match TRBD1. The V gene's germline CDR1 is LNHDA and CDR2 SQIVND (reference sequence). The CDR3 sequence is 15 residues long. The V segment lost 5 bases and the J segment 3 bases; nucleotides outside the gene matches: 7. The CDR3 loop is CASSSGTGEIYEQYF. The DNA of the CDR3 is TGTGCCAGTAGTTCCGGGACAGGGGAAATCTACGAGCAGTACTTC.

The chain employs TRBV10-2 and TRBJ2-1; 14 nucleotides align to TRBD2. J lost 12 bases, V lost 5 bases, and 9 bases had no gene match. The germline V gene encodes CDR1 WSHSY and CDR2 SAAADI. The CDR3 runs 15 residues. In nucleotides, the CDR3 is TGCGCCAGCAGTACGGGACTAGCGGGAGCGGGCGGGCAGTTCTTC. This codes for CASSTGLAGAGGQFF.

The V call is TRBV27, the J call TRBJ1-6; no reliable D call. CDR3 size: 14 residues. Germline-derived CDR1 and CDR2 are MNHEY and SMNVEV (reference sequence). V lost 3 bases and J 6 bases, leaving 9 bases between the germline ends. Here the CDR3 reads CASSFTAGNSPLHF. CDR3 nucleotide sequence: TGTGCCAGCAGTTTTACGGCGGGTAATTCACCCCTCCACTTT.

This clone was seen a single time. The chain joins TRBV7-9 to TRBJ2-4; 8 bases fit TRBD1. CDR1 and CDR2 from the germline V gene are SEHNR and FQNEAQ (reference sequence). V was clipped by 1 base and J by 6 bases; unmatched bases: 5. There are 15 residues in the CDR3. The CDR3 here is CASSLGTGNLNIQYF. The CDR3 DNA follows: TGTGCCAGCAGCTTAGGGACAGGGAATTTAAACATTCAGTACTTC.

The chain joins TRBV6-1 to TRBJ2-7, with 9 bases fitting TRBD1. J was trimmed by 6 bases and V by 5 bases; bases with no gene match: 8. Germline CDR1 and CDR2: MNHNS and SASEGT. The length of the CDR3 is 14 residues. CDR3 sequence reads: CASSSGGTGIEQYF. DNA of the CDR3: TGTGCCAGCAGTTCGGGCGGGACAGGGATCGAGCAGTACTTC.

The CDR3 bases are TGTGCCAGCTCACCGGGGACAGCCCAAGAGACCCAGTACTTC. This gives the protein CASSPGTAQETQYF. This chain uses TRBV18 with TRBJ2-5; 7 nucleotides align to TRBD1. This CDR3 has 14 amino acids. V lost 3 bases, J lost 1 base, and 2 bases stayed unmatched. The germline V gene has CDR1 KGHSH and CDR2 LQKENI. Combining the CDR3 with reference TRBV18 and TRBJ2-5 gives the whole variable domain NAGVMQNPRHLVRRRGQEARLRCSPMKGHSHVYWYRQLPEEGLKFMVYLQKENIIDESGMPKERFSAEFPKEGPSILRIQQVVRGDSAAYFCASSPGTAQETQYFGPGTRLLVL.

The V call is TRBV5-4, the J call TRBJ2-3; 11 nucleotides agree with TRBD2. Losses at the gene ends were 0 bases for V and 3 bases for J; bases not matched to a gene: 3. This CDR3 is 16 amino acids long. Germline CDR1 reads SGHNT; CDR2 reads YYREEE (reference sequence). The CDR3 sequence is CASSLVLAGGTDTQYF. CDR3 DNA: TGTGCCAGCAGCTTGGTTCTAGCGGGAGGTACAGATACGCAGTATTTT.

The chain couples TRBV5-6 to TRBJ1-2; the D is unclear. Germline-derived CDR1 and CDR2 are SGHDT and YYEEEE. CDR3 length: 12 residues. The V gene lost 2 bases and the J gene lost 8 bases, with 10 bases spanning the gap. CDR3 protein: CASSFDPGGYTF. Here the CDR3 DNA reads TGTGCCAGCAGCTTCGACCCCGGGGGCTACACCTTC.

The CDR3 sequence: CASTITSRGVDEQFF. The CDR3 bases are TGCGCCAGCACCATAACCAGCCGGGGGGTTGATGAGCAGTTCTTC. V is TRBV4-1 and J is TRBJ2-1; 7 bases map to TRBD2. The CDR3 extends over 15 amino acids. Germline trimming cut 7 bases from V and 8 bases from J; bases unmatched to any gene: 14. Germline V gives CDR1 MGHRA, CDR2 YSYEKL.

This chain uses TRBV9 with TRBJ2-3, with D possibly TRBD1 on 6 matching bases. V shed 3 bases and J shed 3 bases, with 17 bases lying between them. The CDR3 has 16 amino acids. Germline V gene data show CDR1 as SGDLS and CDR2 as YYNGEE. In DNA, the CDR3 is TGTGCCAGCAGCGCGGAAACAGGGCGACGGACAGATACGCAGTATTTT. The encoded protein is CASSAETGRRTDTQYF.